Each of the 19 T cell receptor beta chains below was sequenced from the same sample in a study of T-cell memory formation after mild COVID-19. MiXCR, run by TCRdb on the 5' RACE reads, gives a single entry per CDR3 protein. The data contain under 350,000 distinct CDR3 sequences, 15% to 20% of them seen just once; the ten biggest clones take up 22%. Sample: PBMCs or a T cell subset sorted from them (not recorded which). These receptors were obtained from a young man who had mild COVID-19 (a few samples of this study predate the infection). Cell type and time point are not known.

The chain carries TRBV28 and TRBJ2-1; 10 bases fit TRBD2. The CDR3 has 16 residues. The ends lost 3 bases at V and 9 bases at J; junction bases unmatched: 11. CDR1 is MDHEN, CDR2 SYDVKM, per germline. The CDR3 sequence is CASSFRRSGGAGEQFF. For the CDR3, the DNA is TGTGCCAGCAGTTTCCGCCGGAGCGGGGGGGCGGGTGAGCAGTTCTTC.

CDR3: CASSLMGQGANSPLHF. For the CDR3, the DNA is TGTGCCAGCAGCTTAATGGGACAGGGGGCCAATTCACCCCTCCACTTT. This sequence joins TRBV7-3 and TRBJ1-6; TRBD1 agrees at 12 bases. This CDR3 comprises 16 residues. V lost 1 base, J lost 7 bases, and 2 bases stayed unmatched. CDR1 is SGHTA, CDR2 FQGTGA, per germline.

This clonotype showed up just a few times. The V call is TRBV5-1, the J call TRBJ1-4, with a tentative D call TRBD1 (5 bases). Deletions cut 4 bases from V and 8 bases from J, with 18 bases between. CDR3 length equals 15 residues. In germline, CDR1 is SGHRS, CDR2 YFSETQ. The CDR3 bases are TGCGCCAGCAGCAATGCGGCCGGGACGCCCGAAAAACTGTTTTTT. This gives the protein CASSNAAGTPEKLFF.

The table lists this clonotype with many counts. V usage is TRBV2 and J usage is TRBJ1-1, with D unclear. In germline, CDR1 is SNHLY, CDR2 FYNNEI. V lost 4 bases to trimming and J lost 0 bases, with 12 bases between them. CDR3 length: 15 residues. This chain's CDR3 is CASSVAVQMNTEAFF. The DNA of the CDR3 is TGTGCCAGCAGTGTCGCAGTTCAGATGAACACTGAAGCTTTCTTT.

The rearrangement joins TRBV20-1 to TRBJ2-2; 9 nucleotides match TRBD2. CDR1 DFQATT and CDR2 SNEGSKA come from the germline V gene (reference sequence). The CDR3 covers 15 residues. After removal of 3 bases from V and 5 bases from J, the junction contained 7 bases not matched to a gene. The CDR3 DNA reads as TGCAGTGCTAGTTCGAGGCTAGCGGGGACCGGGGAGCTGTTTTTT. It is translated as CSASSRLAGTGELFF.

V gene TRBV30 combines with J gene TRBJ2-2; TRBD2 matches at 8 bases. This CDR3 is built from 14 residues. The J segment lost 5 bases and the V segment lost 4 bases, leaving 6 bases of the junction unmatched. Germline V gene data show CDR1 as GTSNPN and CDR2 as SVGIG (reference sequence). The CDR3 sequence: CAWNGGARTGELFF. The CDR3 nucleotides are TGTGCCTGGAACGGGGGGGCCCGTACCGGGGAGCTGTTTTTT.

This clonotype came up a few times. This rearrangement joins TRBV15 to TRBJ2-1; 10 bases are shared with TRBD1. The CDR3 is made up of 16 amino acids. V shed 1 base, J shed 8 bases, and the junction held 8 bases outside the gene matches. Germline V lookup: CDR1 LNHNV, CDR2 YYDKDF (reference sequence). The CDR3 reads CATSRGPGQGTYEQFF. CDR3 nucleotides: TGTGCCACCAGCAGAGGCCCGGGACAGGGGACGTATGAGCAGTTCTTC. Drawing the rest from reference TRBV15 and TRBJ2-1, the complete variable domain is DAMVIQNPRYQVTQFGKPVTLSCSQTLNHNVMYWYQQKSSQAPKLLFHYYDKDFNNEADTPDNFQSRRPNTSFCFLDIRSPGLGDTAMYLCATSRGPGQGTYEQFFGPGTRLTVL.

J is TRBJ2-3 and V is TRBV7-2; D gene uncertain. Germline V gives CDR1 SGHTA, CDR2 FQGNSA. V lost 5 bases and J 6 bases, leaving 12 bases between the germline ends. CDR3 length: 13 residues. This chain's CDR3 is CASSPMTTDTQYF. The CDR3 DNA sequence: TGTGCCAGCAGCCCCATGACCACGGATACGCAGTATTTT.

This rearrangement joins TRBV24-1 to TRBJ2-1, with TRBD1 as a possible D gene (5 bases). The CDR3 has 18 amino acids. Germline CDR1 is KGHDR and CDR2 is SFDVKD. Trimming shortened V by 0 bases and J by 9 bases, and 23 bases separated the two germline ends. This CDR3 reads CATSDLTSGREWSAEQFF. The CDR3 coding sequence is TGTGCCACCAGTGATTTGACTTCGGGCAGGGAATGGTCGGCTGAGCAGTTCTTC.

This clonotype was seen only a few times. The rearrangement links TRBV5-1 to TRBJ1-2, with 7 positions matching TRBD1. The CDR3 runs 13 residues. V lost 6 bases to trimming and J lost 6 bases; unmatched junction nucleotides: 8. Looked up from germline, CDR1 is SGHRS and CDR2 is YFSETQ. Written as DNA, the CDR3 is TGCGCCAGCATGGGACAGAGAATCGATGGCTACACCTTC. Translated: CASMGQRIDGYTF.

Only a few counts were recorded for this clonotype. V is TRBV5-5 and J is TRBJ2-1; D could derive from TRBD1 or TRBD2 (6 bases each). Germline V gives CDR1 SGHKS, CDR2 YYEKEE (reference sequence). Trimming stripped 3 bases from V and 3 bases from J, with 13 bases between. The CDR3 is 15 amino acids. The DNA for the CDR3 is TGTGCCAGCAGCTGGGGGGCGGGGCTCTACAATGAGCAGTTCTTC. It specifies CASSWGAGLYNEQFF.

This clonotype was counted only a few times. The genes are TRBV7-2 and TRBJ1-1; TRBD1 is a possible D gene (5 bases). Germline V lookup: CDR1 SGHTA, CDR2 FQGNSA. This CDR3 is built from 14 residues. V lost 4 bases, J lost 4 bases, and 13 bases lay in between. The CDR3 sequence is CASSSPMGLTEAFF. CDR3 sequence (DNA): TGTGCCAGCAGCTCCCCCATGGGGCTCACTGAAGCTTTCTTT.

This sequence joins TRBV24-1 and TRBJ2-3, with a tentative D call TRBD1 (5 bases). CDR1 and CDR2 from the germline V gene are KGHDR and SFDVKD. The CDR3 has 15 residues. Trimming removed 0 bases at V and 2 bases at J, with 8 bases between. The CDR3, as DNA: TGTGCCACCAGTGATTTGCAAGGGGACACAGATACGCAGTATTTT. This sequence encodes CATSDLQGDTDTQYF.

This chain connects TRBV7-2 to TRBJ2-1, with 10 bases fitting TRBD1. With 6 bases clipped from V and 8 bases from J, the junction kept 13 bases outside the gene matches. The germline CDR1 and CDR2 sequences are SGHTA and FQGNSA. This CDR3 region has 16 residues. The CDR3 DNA is TGTGCCAGCAGTAGGGCGGACGGGACAGGGGACCATGAGCAGTTCTTC. Encoded protein: CASSRADGTGDHEQFF.

The rearrangement joins TRBV5-1 to TRBJ2-7; tentatively, D is TRBD1 (5 bases). CDR1 and CDR2 from the germline V gene are SGHRS and YFSETQ. Deletions cut 5 bases from V and 3 bases from J, with 12 bases between. This CDR3 region has 13 residues. The CDR3 DNA is TGCGCCAGCAGAGTTGACAGCAACTACGAGCAGTACGTC. The encoded protein is CASRVDSNYEQYV.

This clonotype showed up just a few times. CDR3 coding DNA: TGTGCCAGCAGTCCTGGACTAGGGCCAGTGCGGGAGCTGTTTTTT. It codes for CASSPGLGPVRELFF. V and J are TRBV12-3 or TRBV12-4 and TRBJ2-2; 7 bases align to TRBD2. This CDR3 has 15 amino acids. V lost 5 bases to trimming and J lost 9 bases; unmatched junction nucleotides: 12.

The gene calls are TRBV9 and TRBJ1-5; D is unclear. The germline V gene encodes CDR1 SGDLS and CDR2 YYNGEE. Trimming took off 0 bases at V and 0 bases at J, with 13 bases between the two ends. This CDR3 spans 17 amino acids. The CDR3 here is CASSVALRTNSNQPQHF. As DNA, the CDR3 is TGTGCCAGCAGCGTAGCTCTCCGTACTAATAGCAATCAGCCCCAGCATTTT.

In DNA, the CDR3 is TGTGCCGTCGGGTTAGCGAACACTGAAGCTTTCTTT. As protein: CAVGLANTEAFF. The rearrangement joins TRBV10-3 to TRBJ1-1; D gene unclear. Trimming shortened V by 11 bases and J by 1 base, and 11 bases separated the two germline ends. This CDR3 contains 12 residues. CDR1 and CDR2 (germline): ENHRY, SYGVKD.

Concerning this clonotype: This CDR3 is missing its conserved last phenylalanine or tryptophan, likely due to a read error. The CDR3 sequence is CASSLQGSSYNSPLHI. Written as DNA, the CDR3 is TGTGCCAGCAGCTTGCAGGGGAGCTCCTATAATTCACCCCTCCACATT. The chain joins TRBV5-6 to TRBJ1-6; D may be TRBD1 (6 bases). Germline assignment: CDR1 SGHDT and CDR2 YYEEEE. The CDR3 has 16 amino acids. Trimming took 1 base from V and 0 from J, leaving 8 bases between them.